This T cell receptor (beta chain) was sequenced during a study of early T cells in non-severe SARS-CoV-2 infection. Study context: Sequencing used unsorted whole-blood bulk RNA, so chains lack pairing.

This clonotype was counted many times. Its antigen is not known. The V gene's germline CDR1 is MNHEY and CDR2 SVGEGT. The V and J ends lost 7 bases and 3 bases respectively, with 13 bases between them. This CDR3 spans 14 amino acids. Attachment of unique molecular identifiers to individual cDNA molecules was performed. TCRdb redid the calling of the 5' RACE reads with MiXCR, one entry per CDR3 protein. The sample yields more than 65,000 distinct CDR3 sequences, less than 15% seen once. Study-wide results and limits: Using VDJdb, the matching emphasized anti-spike CD8 responses while missing private and CD4 specificities.

The sample comprised whole blood. This sequence joins TRBV6-2 or TRBV6-3 and TRBJ1-5; D perhaps matches TRBD1 (6 bases). The TCR comes from an adult who was a healthcare worker with PCR-confirmed SARS-CoV-2 infection or an uninfected control (not recorded which). The CDR3 nucleotides are TGTGCCAGCATTCGACAGGAGATCAATCAGCCCCAGCATTTT. Translation gives CASIRQEINQPQHF.